This paragraph covers one TCR beta chain sequence. Its target antigen remains unknown. No per-base quality is available; no much larger clone lies one base away. CDR1 and CDR2 were assigned from the germline V gene (reference sequence) as SEHNR and FQNEAQ. Trimming takes 1 base from V and 6 bases from J, and the germline ends sit 18 bases apart. Including the terminal cysteine and phenylalanine, the CDR3 comprises 16 residues. Just CDR3 DNA is preserved here, 48 bases in frame from base 1. The immunoSEQ assay at survey resolution was applied to genomic DNA for sequencing of TCRbeta rearrangements. The authors processed their data as follows. A lowest detectable productive clonotype frequency of 2.59 x 10-5 was observed in the TCR sequencing data. Only productive TCRbeta rearrangements, defined as complete and in-frame sequences, were included in the analyses. The clonality of each sample was calculated as Simpson clonality in the immunoSEQ Analyzer version 3.0. Clones were grouped by frequency into very rare, small, medium, large (1-20%) or hyperexpanded (>20%) categories. OLGA 1.2.3 estimated generation probabilities, VDJtools produced V-gene circos plots, VDJdb was queried for specificities, and GLIPH identified CDR3 motifs. Here the immuneACCESS table is served through TCRdb, limited to in-frame sequences with V and J called. Missing clones are a known gap in these copies; in checked studies unresolved V genes cover under half, and the rest lacks a known reason. From that table come the V and J calls and clone size; the DNA was used to work out D and trimming. Present in this sample are around 50,000 clones, 80% to 85% of which were seen just once. Together, the top ten hold more than 0.3% of the sample.

This specimen belongs to a study of STAT5B mutations in CD4+ large granular lymphocyte leukemia (dated by TCRdb to 2022 to 2024). Background on the whole study: Among the healthy controls, the CDR3 'QG' motif was associated with a particular HLA allele. Flow cytometry on FACSCanto II or FACSVerse confirmed that purified fractions exceeded 95% purity among lymphocytes. The study compared the TCRbeta repertoires of patients with CD4+ T-cell large granular lymphocyte leukemia against the TCRbeta repertoires of healthy blood donors. The paper's findings and limits, for the study overall: The main leukemic clonotypes were found to be private to each patient, although around 25% of the main leukemic clonotypes were detected at low frequency in the non-leukemic repertoires of other patients. Greater clonality appeared to be present in CD4-sorted patient repertoires than in healthy CD4+ repertoires, and the difference was retained after the putative leukemic clones were removed. TRBV06-family usage was enriched among the top patient clones (8/27) compared with healthy controls (2/35). The data were not HLA-matched, and the relatively small sample size could explain the higher clonality seen in CD4+ compared with CD8+ T-LGLL.

Buffy coats from 37 blood donors, supplied by the Finnish Red Cross blood service, were used as healthy controls. All TCR-sequenced material derived from peripheral blood: patient blood samples and healthy donor buffy coats. Ficoll-Hypaque gradient centrifugation was used to isolate peripheral blood mononuclear cells. For the healthy controls, CD4+ cells were obtained from buffy coats by magnetic purification. The Gentra Puregene Cell and Tissue kit was used for genomic DNA extraction, and quantification was performed on a Qubit 2.0 fluorometer. This TCR was recovered from a human donor in good health. Sample: CD4+ T cells from blood buffy coats. This sequence uses TRBV7-9 and TRBJ2-5, and the D gene may be TRBD1, 5 bases matching. The DNA sequence reads TGTGCCAGCAGCTTAGTAGTAGGGCAGGGATTAAAGACCCAGTACTTC. This encodes CASSLVVGQGLKTQYF.